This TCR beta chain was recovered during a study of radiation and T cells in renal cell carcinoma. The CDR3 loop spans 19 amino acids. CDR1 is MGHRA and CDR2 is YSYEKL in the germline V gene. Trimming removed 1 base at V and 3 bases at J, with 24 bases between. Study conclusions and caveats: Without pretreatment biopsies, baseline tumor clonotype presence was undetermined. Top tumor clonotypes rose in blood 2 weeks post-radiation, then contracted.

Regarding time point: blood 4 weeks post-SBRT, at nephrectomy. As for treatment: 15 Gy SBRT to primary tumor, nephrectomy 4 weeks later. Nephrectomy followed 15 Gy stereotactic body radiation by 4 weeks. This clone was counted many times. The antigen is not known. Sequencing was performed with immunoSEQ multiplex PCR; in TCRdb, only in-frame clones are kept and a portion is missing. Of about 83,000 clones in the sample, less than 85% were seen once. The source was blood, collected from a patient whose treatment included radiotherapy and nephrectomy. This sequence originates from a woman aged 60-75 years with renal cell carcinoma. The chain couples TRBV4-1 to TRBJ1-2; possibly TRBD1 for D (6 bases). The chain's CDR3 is CASSQGSGVITEAYYGYTF. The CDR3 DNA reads TGCGCCAGCAGCCAAGGGTCAGGGGTGATCACGGAGGCTTACTATGGCTACACCTTC.